A single sample gave rise to the 18 T cell receptor beta chains below, sequenced in a study of OX40 agonist ivuxolimab in advanced cancers. Libraries were prepared by immunoSEQ multiplex PCR; TCRdb keeps only in-frame clonotypes and omits some of them. The data hold more than 85,000 clones, with roughly nine tenths observed a single time. This material consisted of CD4+ or CD8+ T cells sorted from blood, taken in a trial of the OX40 agonist ivuxolimab. These receptors were collected from an adult with an advanced solid tumor such as melanoma, head and neck, liver or kidney cancer.

The V gene is TRBV4-2, the J gene TRBJ2-2; 11 bases fit TRBD2. CDR1 and CDR2 from the germline V gene are LGHNA and YNFKEQ. This CDR3 has 15 amino acids. V was pared by 2 bases and J by 7 bases, with 3 bases of the junction left unmatched. In nucleotides, the CDR3 is TGTGCCAGCAGCCAACGACTAGCGGGACACGGGGAGCTGTTTTTT. This codes for CASSQRLAGHGELFF.

The rearrangement links TRBV7-2 to TRBJ1-3; TRBD1 is a possible D gene (5 bases). Germline-derived CDR1 and CDR2 are SGHTA and FQGNSA. Trimming cost V 3 bases and J 7 bases, with 13 bases left between them. The CDR3 runs to 14 residues. CDR3 sequence reads: CASSLDGGANTIYF. CDR3 nucleotides: TGTGCCAGCAGCTTGGATGGGGGAGCGAACACCATATATTTT.

This sequence joins TRBV4-3 and TRBJ2-7; D is unclear. The CDR3 is made up of 14 amino acids. Trimming cost V 4 bases and J 0 bases, with 10 bases left between them. CDR1 and CDR2 from the germline V gene are LGHNA and YSLEER. Written as DNA, the CDR3 is TGCGCCAGCAGCCCGTCCGGCGGCTCCTACGAGCAGTACTTC. It codes for CASSPSGGSYEQYF.

The J gene is TRBJ2-1, the V gene TRBV11-2; 10 bases map to TRBD1. In germline, CDR1 is SGHAT, CDR2 FQNNGV. The CDR3 spans 14 residues. V was pared by 1 base and J by 12 bases, with 6 bases of the junction left unmatched. The CDR3 sequence: CASSLGGRQGAQFF. CDR3 in DNA: TGTGCCAGCAGCTTAGGGGGCCGACAGGGGGCGCAGTTCTTC.

This chain connects TRBV4-2 to TRBJ2-5; D remains unclear. V lost 0 bases and J lost 1, with 9 bases in between. Germline V gene sequence: CDR1 LGHNA, CDR2 YNFKEQ. CDR3 length: 15 residues. The CDR3 spells CASSQEWAAQETQYF. In DNA form, the CDR3 reads TGTGCCAGCAGCCAAGAATGGGCGGCCCAAGAGACCCAGTACTTC.

The chain carries TRBV5-6 and TRBJ2-5; D may be TRBD2 (7 bases). Germline V lookup: CDR1 SGHDT, CDR2 YYEEEE. V was pared by 0 bases and J by 2 bases, with 17 bases between. CDR3 length: 17 amino acids. As DNA, the CDR3 is TGTGCCAGCAGCTTGGAGGGGGGGCGTGGTTTTCAAGAGACCCAGTACTTC. Translated: CASSLEGGRGFQETQYF.

The J gene is TRBJ2-7, the V gene TRBV29-1, with a tentative D call TRBD1 (6 bases). CDR3 size: 14 residues. The germline gives CDR1 SQVTM, CDR2 ANQGSEA. The germline V and J ends were trimmed by 4 bases and 1 base, with 14 bases remaining between them. The DNA for the CDR3 is TGCAGCGTTGCCCGGGACATTCTATCCTACGAGCAGTACTTC. This gives the protein CSVARDILSYEQYF.

The chain combines TRBV19 with TRBJ2-7, with D hard to call. The CDR3 is 13 amino acids. Germline V gene lookup returns CDR1 LNHDA and CDR2 SQIVND (reference sequence). Trimming cost V 9 bases and J 3 bases, with 15 bases left between them. CDR3 sequence (DNA): TGTGCCAGCGCCAAGGGCGGATACTACGAGCAGTACTTC. As protein: CASAKGGYYEQYF.

V and J are TRBV4-2 and TRBJ1-4; no definite D call. The CDR3 has 15 residues. Trimming stripped 4 bases from V and 0 bases from J, with 9 bases between. CDR1 and CDR2 (germline): LGHNA, YNFKEQ. CDR3 nucleotides: TGTGCCAGCAGCCTTTACCTTGCAACTAATGAAAAACTGTTTTTT. Encoded protein: CASSLYLATNEKLFF.

This chain uses TRBV2 with TRBJ1-2; D remains unclear. This CDR3 comprises 12 residues. CDR1 and CDR2 (germline): SNHLY, FYNNEI. Trimming shortened V by 1 base and J by 8 bases, and 8 bases separated the two germline ends. The CDR3 DNA sequence: TGTGCCAGCAGTGAAGGTCGGGGAGGCTACACCTTC. It encodes CASSEGRGGYTF.

The chain carries TRBV5-4 and TRBJ2-3, with 9 positions matching TRBD2. The V and J ends lost 3 bases and 0 bases, in that order; junction bases with no gene match: 8. Germline lookup yields CDR1 SGHNT and CDR2 YYREEE (reference sequence). This CDR3 is 17 amino acids long. CDR3 in amino acids: CASSSKLAGTSTDTQYF. The DNA of the CDR3 is TGTGCCAGCAGCTCGAAACTAGCGGGTACTAGCACAGATACGCAGTATTTT.

V is TRBV6-6 and J is TRBJ1-1; possibly TRBD1 for D (5 bases). Deletions cut 4 bases from V and 0 bases from J, with 12 bases between. Germline V gives CDR1 MNHNY, CDR2 SVGAGI (reference sequence). The CDR3 loop spans 15 amino acids. CDR3 loop: CASSSRSQVNTEAFF. The DNA for the CDR3 is TGTGCCAGCAGTTCAAGATCACAGGTGAACACTGAAGCTTTCTTT.

This chain joins TRBV4-3 and TRBJ1-3; the D gene is possibly TRBD1 (5 bases). Trimming shortened V by 0 bases and J by 2 bases, and 20 bases separated the two germline ends. Germline CDR1 and CDR2: LGHNA and YSLEER. The length of the CDR3 is 19 residues. DNA of the CDR3: TGCGCCAGCAGCCAAGATCTGTCGGGACCCTCCTCCCCTGGAAACACCATATATTTT. It codes for CASSQDLSGPSSPGNTIYF.

The rearrangement joins TRBV9 to TRBJ2-1; the D gene is possibly TRBD2 (6 bases). Germline V gene data show CDR1 as SGDLS and CDR2 as YYNGEE. V lost 3 bases and J 0 bases, leaving 10 bases between the germline ends. The CDR3 extends over 15 amino acids. CDR3 sequence: CASSAGGSSYNEQFF. CDR3 nucleotides: TGTGCCAGCAGCGCCGGGGGAAGCTCCTACAATGAGCAGTTCTTC.

The sample holds one count of this clone. The rearrangement uses TRBV5-1 and TRBJ2-3; D possibly matches TRBD1 or TRBD2 (6 bases each). CDR3 length: 16 residues. Germline values: CDR1 SGHRS, CDR2 YFSETQ. Trimming stripped 3 bases from V and 0 bases from J, with 14 bases between. DNA for the CDR3: TGCGCCAGCAGCTCAACAGGGAGGACTAGCACAGATACGCAGTATTTT. Protein sequence: CASSSTGRTSTDTQYF.

This clone was recorded a few times. V and J are TRBV5-1 and TRBJ1-1; D is ambiguous. From germline, CDR1 is SGHRS and CDR2 YFSETQ. The CDR3 consists of 13 residues. The V end was cut by 0 bases, the J end by 8 bases, with 11 bases between. The CDR3 DNA follows: TGCGCCAGCAGCTTGGAAAGGGAGGAAGAAGCTTTCTTT. Protein sequence: CASSLEREEEAFF.

This chain links TRBV6-1 with TRBJ2-3; perhaps TRBD2 as D (6 bases). From germline, CDR1 is MNHNS and CDR2 SASEGT. The CDR3 totals 15 residues. V was pared by 4 bases and J by 3 bases, with 14 bases between. DNA of the CDR3: TGTGCCAGCAGTGTTGGGGAGGTGGGAACAGATACGCAGTATTTT. This codes for CASSVGEVGTDTQYF.

The rearrangement links TRBV7-9 to TRBJ2-7; a weak D match, TRBD1 (5 bases). V shed 0 bases and J shed 5 bases, with 11 bases lying between them. In germline, CDR1 is SEHNR, CDR2 FQNEAQ (reference sequence). The CDR3 runs 14 residues. The CDR3: CASSLALQGNEQYF. As DNA, the CDR3 is TGTGCCAGCAGCTTAGCGCTTCAGGGTAACGAGCAGTACTTC.